Listed below are T cell receptor beta chains from one sample, sequenced in a study of OX40 agonist ivuxolimab in advanced cancers. Clones were sequenced by immunoSEQ multiplex PCR, and TCRdb holds only the in-frame ones, with some missing. The sample includes some 97,000 clones, roughly 90% of them seen just once. The sample was CD4+ or CD8+ T cells sorted from blood, taken in a trial of the OX40 agonist ivuxolimab. The source is an adult with an advanced solid tumor such as melanoma, head and neck, liver or kidney cancer. CDR3s leave out the opening cysteine and the closing phenylalanine or tryptophan.

ASRLADTEQY,TRBV2,TRBJ2-7
ASSPADPPGELF,TRBV18,TRBJ2-2
ASSQDQVRVRCAKNIQY,TRBV4-1,TRBJ2-4
ASSSLGGYSNQPQH,TRBV27,TRBJ1-5
ASSLHNPDHEQY,TRBV28,TRBJ2-7
ASSRGQTDTQY,TRBV25-1,TRBJ2-3
ASSLDSGNEQF,TRBV6-6,TRBJ2-1
ASSPPRGTSNTEAF,TRBV7-9,TRBJ1-1
ASSYIRGGYYEQY,TRBV6-5,TRBJ2-7
ASSTPGRKYEQY,TRBV19,TRBJ2-7
ASSLEGIYNEQF,TRBV5-4,TRBJ2-1
ASRATGTEKLF,TRBV6-5,TRBJ1-4
ASRGQALAKNIQY,TRBV18,TRBJ2-4
ASSLSGGASSGA,TRBV5-1,TRBJ1-1
ASSYSNGFATIY,TRBV6-5,TRBJ1-3
AWSPSGSVYEQY,TRBV30,TRBJ2-7